This entry lists 24 T cell receptor beta chains sequenced from one sample in a study of T cell responses to AZD1222 COVID-19 vaccine. Assay used: immunoSEQ multiplex PCR; TCRdb lists only in-frame clones, some missing. The repertoire holds some 200,000 clones, 85% to 95% seen once, with 3% to 5% in the top ten. Source: peripheral blood, taken on day 0 of AZD1222 vaccination. Receptors were obtained from an adult in good health.

V usage is TRBV3-1 (or the pseudogene TRBV3-2) and J usage is TRBJ2-7; D gene ambiguous. The CDR3 extends over 12 amino acids. CDR1 and CDR2 (germline): LGHDT, YNNKEL (reference sequence). The ends were cut back, 0 bases at V and 8 bases at J, with 8 bases in the middle. The CDR3 DNA reads as TGTGCCAGCAGCCAAGAGCCCCCAAAGCAGTACTTC. Encoded protein: CASSQEPPKQYF.

The V call is TRBV4-1, the J call TRBJ2-3; D unclear. This CDR3 is built from 15 residues. Trimming removed 4 bases at V and 0 bases at J, with 11 bases between. Per germline, CDR1 MGHRA and CDR2 YSYEKL. CDR3 region: CASSPLGMSTDTQYF. The DNA for the CDR3 is TGCGCCAGCAGCCCCCTGGGTATGAGCACAGATACGCAGTATTTT.

The CDR3: CASSPGVGLAPGYEQYF. The DNA of the CDR3 is TGTGCCAGCAGCCCTGGGGTTGGACTAGCGCCCGGCTACGAGCAGTACTTC. The chain employs TRBV11-2 and TRBJ2-7; 9 bases are shared with TRBD2. This CDR3 is built from 17 residues. Germline V CDR1 and CDR2: SGHAT, FQNNGV. Unmatched junction bases numbered 14, after V lost 5 bases and J lost 3 bases. Full variable domain (outside the CDR3, taken from reference TRBV11-2 and TRBJ2-7): EAGVAQSPRYKIIEKRQSVAFWCNPISGHATLYWYQQILGQGPKLLIQFQNNGVVDDSQLPKDRFSAERLKGVDSTLKIQPAKLEDSAVYLCASSPGVGLAPGYEQYFGPGTRLTVT.

Here the CDR3 reads CASSPGGSLIQPQHF. The CDR3 DNA is TGTGCCAGTAGTCCGGGTGGCAGCTTGATTCAGCCCCAGCATTTT. The chain combines TRBV19 with TRBJ1-5; no clear D gene. The V and J ends lost 5 bases and 6 bases respectively, with 17 bases between them. Germline loops: CDR1 LNHDA, CDR2 SQIVND (reference sequence). The CDR3 length is 15 residues.

In DNA, the CDR3 is TGTGCCAGCAGCATCGACAGCTCGCCGACCGGGGAGCTGTTTTTT. Protein sequence: CASSIDSSPTGELFF. This chain joins TRBV7-6 and TRBJ2-2, with D perhaps TRBD1 (5 bases). This CDR3 is built from 15 residues. Per the germline V gene, CDR1 is SGHVS and CDR2 is FNYEAQ. Trimming stripped 5 bases from V and 5 bases from J, with 15 bases between.

The chain joins TRBV19 to TRBJ2-1; 10 bases match TRBD1. Germline CDR1 LNHDA, CDR2 SQIVND (reference sequence). This CDR3 is 15 amino acids long. V gave up 7 bases and J gave up 4 bases; unmatched junction bases: 7. CDR3 residues: CASTLKGQGYNEQFF. For the CDR3, the DNA is TGTGCCAGTACCCTAAAGGGACAGGGGTACAATGAGCAGTTCTTC. The full variable domain, completed using reference TRBV19 and TRBJ2-1, is DGGITQSPKYLFRKEGQNVTLSCEQNLNHDAMYWYRQDPGQGLRLIYYSQIVNDFQKGDIAEGYSVSREKKESFPLTVTSAQKNPTAFYLCASTLKGQGYNEQFFGPGTRLTVL.

The chain is built from TRBV7-9 and TRBJ1-1; D uncertain. V lost 1 base and J 0 bases, leaving 9 bases between the germline ends. This CDR3 has 15 amino acids. Per germline, CDR1 SEHNR and CDR2 FQNEAQ (reference sequence). The DNA of the CDR3 is TGTGCCAGCAGCTTAGGACAAACTATGAACACTGAAGCTTTCTTT. Protein product: CASSLGQTMNTEAFF. The variable domain in full, with the rest retrieved from reference TRBV7-9 and TRBJ1-1, is DTGVSQNPRHKITKRGQNVTFRCDPISEHNRLYWYRQTLGQGPEFLTYFQNEAQLEKSRLLSDRFSAERPKGSFSTLEIQRTEQGDSAMYLCASSLGQTMNTEAFFGQGTRLTVV.

This sequence joins TRBV5-6 and TRBJ2-7; either TRBD1 or TRBD2 may fit D (5 bases each). This CDR3 is built from 13 residues. V was cut by 4 bases and J by 7 bases, with 15 bases left in between. The V gene's germline CDR1 is SGHDT and CDR2 YYEEEE. CDR3 in amino acids: CASSGTPFREQYF. The CDR3 DNA sequence: TGTGCCAGCAGCGGGACCCCTTTTCGGGAGCAGTACTTC.

The chain joins TRBV10-3 to TRBJ1-4, with 7 bases lining up with TRBD1. The V and J ends lost 2 bases and 4 bases, in that order; junction bases with no gene match: 7. Germline CDR1 and CDR2: ENHRY and SYGVKD. This CDR3 region has 16 residues. CDR3: CAISETSGTVNEKLFF. CDR3 sequence (DNA): TGTGCCATCAGTGAGACGTCAGGGACAGTTAATGAAAAACTGTTTTTT.

J is TRBJ1-1 and V is TRBV19; D not resolved. V lost 1 base, J lost 5 bases, and 2 bases lay in between. This CDR3 spans 11 amino acids. CDR1 is LNHDA, CDR2 SQIVND, per germline (reference sequence). CDR3 amino acids: CASSIGTEAFF. CDR3 DNA: TGTGCCAGTAGTATAGGGACTGAAGCTTTCTTT.

The chain links TRBV27 to TRBJ1-5; possibly TRBD1 for D (5 bases). V was clipped by 0 bases and J by 7 bases, with 13 bases between them. CDR3 length: 15 amino acids. Germline CDR1 and CDR2: MNHEY and SMNVEV (reference sequence). In DNA, the CDR3 is TGTGCCAGCAGTTTATCGGGCCCGGGGCGGCAGCCCCAGCATTTT. Its translation: CASSLSGPGRQPQHF.

The J gene is TRBJ1-1, the V gene TRBV6-5; D is unclear. Germline assignment: CDR1 MNHEY and CDR2 SVGAGI. Trimming stripped 0 bases from V and 3 bases from J, with 5 bases between. The CDR3 sequence is 13 residues long. The CDR3 spells CASSYSEYTEAFF. The CDR3 coding sequence is TGTGCCAGCAGTTACTCAGAGTACACTGAAGCTTTCTTT.

The chain employs TRBV27 and TRBJ1-2, with a possible D match to TRBD1 (5 bases). Between the trimmed V and J ends, which lost 3 bases and 8 bases, there was a span of 19 bases. The CDR3 is made up of 15 amino acids. In germline, CDR1 is MNHEY, CDR2 SMNVEV (reference sequence). CDR3 protein: CASSLGDLPVGGYTF. The CDR3 DNA reads as TGTGCCAGCAGTTTGGGGGACTTACCAGTGGGCGGCTACACCTTC.

The chain employs TRBV27 and TRBJ1-2; tentatively, D is TRBD1 (5 bases). This CDR3 comprises 13 residues. The germline gives CDR1 MNHEY, CDR2 SMNVEV (reference sequence). V was cut by 6 bases and J by 3 bases, with 11 bases left in between. CDR3 DNA: TGTGCCAGCAGGTCCGGGACGGACTATGGCTACACCTTC. Its protein is CASRSGTDYGYTF.

The sample holds one count of this clone. This chain joins TRBV6-6 and TRBJ1-1; D uncertain. Trimming removed 4 bases from V and 0 bases from J, with 12 bases in between. The CDR3 is 15 amino acids. The germline V gene has CDR1 MNHNY and CDR2 SVGAGI (reference sequence). The CDR3 nucleotides read TGTGCCAGCAGTTCCCATGGACGGCTGAACACTGAAGCTTTCTTT. Translated, it gives CASSSHGRLNTEAFF.

The chain recombines TRBV19 with TRBJ1-1; 8 bases are shared with TRBD1. Germline V gene sequence: CDR1 LNHDA, CDR2 SQIVND (reference sequence). V lost 5 bases to trimming and J lost 1 base; unmatched junction nucleotides: 3. The CDR3 consists of 14 residues. Here the CDR3 reads CASSLDRENTEAFF. The CDR3, as DNA: TGTGCCAGTAGTCTGGACAGGGAGAACACTGAAGCTTTCTTT.

The V and J genes are TRBV6-1 and TRBJ1-4, with a weak D call TRBD1 (5 bases). Trimming shortened V by 0 bases and J by 3 bases, and 11 bases separated the two germline ends. Per the germline V gene, CDR1 is MNHNS and CDR2 is SASEGT. This CDR3 has 16 residues. CDR3 DNA: TGTGCCAGCAGTGAAGCTTGGGGGAGAGCTAATGAAAAACTGTTTTTT. It encodes CASSEAWGRANEKLFF.

The V and J genes are TRBV28 and TRBJ1-2, with D perhaps TRBD1 (5 bases). Germline V gives CDR1 MDHEN, CDR2 SYDVKM. V lost 2 bases, J lost 6 bases, and 13 bases lay in between. The CDR3 extends over 14 amino acids. CDR3 in DNA: TGTGCCAGCAGTTTACGGGGGTATGGGAATGGCTACACCTTC. Translation: CASSLRGYGNGYTF.

The genes are TRBV30 and TRBJ1-4, with TRBD1 identical over 7 bases. The CDR3 covers 15 residues. Trimming took 2 bases from V and 4 from J; bases not matched to a gene: 7. Germline CDR1 and CDR2: GTSNPN and SVGIG (reference sequence). In nucleotides, the CDR3 is TGTGCCTGGAGTACTTCCCGGGACAGTAATGAAAAACTGTTTTTT. Translating it yields CAWSTSRDSNEKLFF. The variable domain in full, completed from reference TRBV30 and TRBJ1-4, reads SQTIHQWPATLVQPVGSPLSLECTVEGTSNPNLYWYRQAAGRGLQLLFYSVGIGQISSEVPQNLSASRPQDRQFILSSKKLLLSDSGFYLCAWSTSRDSNEKLFFGSGTQLSVL.

Only a few counts were recorded for this clone. This chain joins TRBV7-2 and TRBJ1-3; TRBD1 might be the D (6 bases). The V gene's germline CDR1 is SGHTA and CDR2 FQGNSA. The CDR3 loop spans 15 amino acids. Trimming left V 5 bases short and J 0 bases short, with 11 bases between. The CDR3 loop is CASSKDSFSGNTIYF. Here the CDR3 DNA reads TGTGCCAGCAGCAAGGACAGTTTCTCTGGAAACACCATATATTTT.

The chain links TRBV14 to TRBJ1-5; D remains ambiguous. Germline V CDR1 and CDR2: SGHDN, FVKESK. This CDR3 contains 12 residues. Trimming cost V 2 bases and J 3 bases, with 2 bases left between them. This CDR3 reads CASSQFNQPQHF. The CDR3, as DNA: TGTGCCAGCAGCCAATTCAATCAGCCCCAGCATTTT.

The chain uses TRBV19 and TRBJ1-5; D is possibly TRBD1 (6 bases). This CDR3 region has 16 residues. V was cut by 4 bases and J by 0 bases, with 13 bases left in between. Germline CDR1 LNHDA, CDR2 SQIVND (reference sequence). DNA for the CDR3: TGTGCCAGTAGTACCATACAGGGTTATAGCAATCAGCCCCAGCATTTT. Its protein is CASSTIQGYSNQPQHF.

As concerns this clone: Other DNA sequences of this sample code for an identical CDR3. This sequence joins TRBV7-9 and TRBJ1-5, with D unclear. V was pared by 1 base and J by 4 bases, with 5 bases between. Germline CDR1 is SEHNR and CDR2 is FQNEAQ (reference sequence). The CDR3 runs 13 residues. CDR3 region: CASSLVGNQPQHF. The DNA for the CDR3 is TGTGCCAGCAGCTTAGTAGGAAATCAGCCCCAGCATTTT.

The J gene is TRBJ2-7, the V gene TRBV9; weak D call: TRBD1 (6 bases). The ends were cut back, 0 bases at V and 5 bases at J, with 12 bases in the middle. The length of the CDR3 is 14 residues. Germline lookup yields CDR1 SGDLS and CDR2 YYNGEE. CDR3 bases: TGTGCCAGCAGCGTAGGGTACAGGGTGGACGAGCAGTACTTC. Its translation: CASSVGYRVDEQYF.